Sequencing of this T cell receptor beta chain was carried out in a study of shared clonotypes between healthy human individuals. Findings and caveats of the study: Sequencing depth was predicted to influence how clonotypes are shared among donors. Incompleteness in sorted-subset sequencing, despite large depth, was shown by rarefaction.

The length of the CDR3 is 13 residues. V gave up 5 bases and J gave up 8 bases; unmatched junction bases: 7. From germline, CDR1 is KGHSH and CDR2 LQKENI. Comment on this clone: What it binds is not known.

Evenly divided among several immunoSEQ plates was the genomic DNA of each subset. Libraries were prepared by immunoSEQ multiplex PCR; TCRdb keeps only in-frame clonotypes and omits some of them. Here the sample spans roughly 2.5 million clones, around nine tenths being singletons. J is TRBJ1-2 and V is TRBV18, with 8 bases fitting TRBD1. Sequenced input: naive CD4+ T cells sorted from blood. Described subset: CD45RA+ positively selected. The TCR comes from a young man in good health. CDR3 bases: TGTGCCAGCTCAGAGTGGGACAGGCTGGGCTACACCTTC. Translated: CASSEWDRLGYTF.